The present T cell receptor (beta chain) was sequenced within a study of cytomegalovirus exposure and HLA in healthy donors. The study, taken as a whole, reports: Researchers had no immune exposure information except CMV serostatus available.

The PCR made use of 60 Vbeta and 13 Jbeta primers. Profiled with immunoSEQ multiplex PCR; TCRdb holds only in-frame clones, not every one. This sample has about 160,000 clones; approximately 80% occur once, and the top ten carry 8.5%. Germline CDR1 reads WNHNN; CDR2 reads SYGVQD (reference sequence). The ends were cut back, 2 bases at V and 8 bases at J, with 19 bases in the middle. This CDR3 contains 16 residues. Note on this clone: Its specificity is not known.

The chain combines TRBV10-1 with TRBJ2-1, with D maybe TRBD1 (5 bases). This TCR derives from a male donor in good health and CMV-seropositive. The sequenced sample was PBMCs. In DNA, the CDR3 is TGCGCCAGCAGTGAGGGTGGGGCGGCTAACAGTGATGAGCAGTTCTTC. It is translated as CASSEGGAANSDEQFF.